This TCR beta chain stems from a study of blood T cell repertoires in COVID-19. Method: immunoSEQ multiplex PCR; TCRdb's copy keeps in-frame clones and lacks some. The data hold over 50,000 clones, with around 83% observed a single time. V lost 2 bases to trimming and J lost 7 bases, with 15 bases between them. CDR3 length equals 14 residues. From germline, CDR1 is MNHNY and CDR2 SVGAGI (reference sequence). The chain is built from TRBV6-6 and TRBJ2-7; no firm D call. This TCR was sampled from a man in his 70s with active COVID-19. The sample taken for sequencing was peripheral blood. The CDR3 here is CASSYLGAPGEQYF. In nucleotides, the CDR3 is TGTGCCAGCAGTTACCTCGGAGCTCCTGGGGAGCAGTACTTC.